These 26 T cell receptor beta chains originate from one sample sequenced in a study of blood T cell repertoires in COVID-19. Profiled with immunoSEQ multiplex PCR; TCRdb holds only in-frame clones, not every one. The sample lists 45,000 to 55,000 clones; about 86% were seen once. Sequenced sample: peripheral blood. The source is a man in his 70s with active COVID-19.

This chain uses TRBV19 with TRBJ2-5; D is possibly TRBD2 (6 bases). V was cut by 4 bases and J by 2 bases, with 20 bases left in between. The germline V gene encodes CDR1 LNHDA and CDR2 SQIVND (reference sequence). The CDR3 totals 17 residues. The CDR3: CASSTLGLRGGQETQYF. The CDR3 nucleotides are TGTGCCAGTAGTACCCTGGGACTCCGAGGCGGTCAAGAGACCCAGTACTTC.

The chain uses TRBV6-2 or TRBV6-3 and TRBJ2-5; perhaps TRBD1 as D (5 bases). The germline V and J ends were trimmed by 4 bases and 5 bases, with 17 bases remaining between them. Germline V gives CDR1 MNHEY, CDR2 SVGEGT. The CDR3 runs to 15 residues. This chain's CDR3 is CASSSGLGEVETQYF. The CDR3 region has the DNA TGTGCCAGCAGTTCCGGGTTAGGGGAAGTCGAGACCCAGTACTTC.

V gene TRBV2 combines with J gene TRBJ2-2; D is uncertain. Germline V gene lookup returns CDR1 SNHLY and CDR2 FYNNEI. V gave up 5 bases and J gave up 1 base, with 11 bases separating them. This CDR3 is built from 15 residues. The CDR3 region is CASSPYTENTGELFF. CDR3 nucleotide sequence: TGTGCCAGCAGTCCTTACACAGAGAACACCGGGGAGCTGTTTTTT.

The chain couples TRBV7-2 to TRBJ2-4, with TRBD2 matching 11 bases. Germline CDR1 is SGHTA and CDR2 is FQGNSA. The CDR3 length is 16 residues. V lost 3 bases, J lost 2 bases, and 3 bases stayed unmatched. CDR3 sequence reads: CASSFSSGGSKNIQYF. CDR3 DNA: TGTGCCAGCAGCTTCTCTAGCGGGGGGTCCAAAAACATTCAGTACTTC.

The V and J genes are TRBV12-3 or TRBV12-4 and TRBJ2-7; 9 bases map to TRBD1. The trim removed 6 bases at V and 1 base at J, leaving 1 base unmatched. CDR3 size: 13 residues. As DNA, the CDR3 is TGTGCCAGCAGGACAGGGGGATCCTACGAGCAGTACTTC. Translated, it gives CASRTGGSYEQYF.

V and J are TRBV28 and TRBJ2-7; TRBD2 matches 13 bases. The CDR3 extends over 17 amino acids. V gave up 5 bases and J gave up 3 bases; unmatched junction bases: 10. Germline values: CDR1 MDHEN, CDR2 SYDVKM. The CDR3 reads CASSETSGGSGRYEQYF. The CDR3 region has the DNA TGTGCCAGCAGTGAGACTAGCGGGGGGTCGGGGCGCTACGAGCAGTACTTC.

The chain recombines TRBV20-1 with TRBJ2-7; weak D call: TRBD1 (5 bases). The CDR3 is 15 residues long. Trimming stripped 3 bases from V and 2 bases from J, with 17 bases between. Germline values: CDR1 DFQATT, CDR2 SNEGSKA (reference sequence). CDR3 sequence reads: CSASDSSTVTYEQYF. The CDR3 DNA sequence: TGCAGTGCTAGTGACTCCTCGACAGTTACCTACGAGCAGTACTTC.

This clone was detected a few times. This chain uses TRBV11-2 with TRBJ1-2; weak D call: TRBD1 (5 bases). V was pared by 1 base and J by 2 bases, with 17 bases between. Germline V gene data show CDR1 as SGHAT and CDR2 as FQNNGV. The CDR3 runs 17 residues. CDR3 sequence (DNA): TGTGCCAGCAGCTTAGCCCGCCCAGGGCGCGAGAACTATGGCTACACCTTC. It specifies CASSLARPGRENYGYTF. Complete variable domain (other parts from reference TRBV11-2 and TRBJ1-2): EAGVAQSPRYKIIEKRQSVAFWCNPISGHATLYWYQQILGQGPKLLIQFQNNGVVDDSQLPKDRFSAERLKGVDSTLKIQPAKLEDSAVYLCASSLARPGRENYGYTFGSGTRLTVV.

The gene calls are TRBV7-2 and TRBJ2-3; possible D gene TRBD2, 5 bases. Germline V gene sequence: CDR1 SGHTA, CDR2 FQGNSA. This CDR3 has 13 residues. Deletions cut 7 bases from V and 0 bases from J, with 8 bases between. CDR3 in amino acids: CASTTGSTDTQYF. In nucleotides, the CDR3 is TGTGCCAGCACCACGGGGAGCACAGATACGCAGTATTTT.

The chain links TRBV3-1 (or the pseudogene TRBV3-2) to TRBJ1-2; 9 nucleotides line up with TRBD1. CDR1 LGHDT and CDR2 YNNKEL come from the germline V gene (reference sequence). The CDR3 loop spans 15 amino acids. The V and J ends lost 2 bases and 12 bases, in that order; junction bases with no gene match: 13. The CDR3 nucleotides read TGTGCCAGCAGCCAATTCCCCCCGGGACAGGGAAGGAACACCTTC. It yields the protein CASSQFPPGQGRNTF.

CDR3 region: CASSLSDRVGDEQYF. CDR3 DNA sequence: TGTGCCAGCAGCTTGTCGGACAGGGTGGGCGACGAGCAGTACTTC. The chain is built from TRBV11-2 and TRBJ2-7; 8 positions agree with TRBD1. V shed 3 bases, J shed 5 bases, and the junction held 9 bases outside the gene matches. The CDR3 consists of 15 residues. Germline V CDR1 and CDR2: SGHAT, FQNNGV.

This chain connects TRBV29-1 to TRBJ2-7; D may be TRBD1 (5 bases). V lost 3 bases to trimming and J lost 3 bases, with 12 bases between them. Per germline, CDR1 SQVTM and CDR2 ANQGSEA. The CDR3 consists of 13 residues. Here the CDR3 DNA reads TGCAGCGTTGAGTATCCTCAGGGCTACGAGCAGTACTTC. Amino acids: CSVEYPQGYEQYF.

The V and J genes are TRBV12-3 or TRBV12-4 and TRBJ1-1; D remains unclear. The V gene lost 6 bases and the J gene lost 3 bases, with 11 bases spanning the gap. This CDR3 spans 13 amino acids. CDR3 residues: CASSRQRDTEAFF. For the CDR3, the DNA is TGTGCCAGCAGCCGGCAGAGGGACACTGAAGCTTTCTTT.

This sequence joins TRBV10-3 and TRBJ2-2, with a possible D match to TRBD2 (6 bases). Looked up from germline, CDR1 is ENHRY and CDR2 is SYGVKD. V lost 4 bases and J 8 bases, leaving 14 bases between the germline ends. The CDR3 totals 14 residues. The CDR3 loop reads CAISGLGGTGELFF. The CDR3 DNA follows: TGTGCCATCAGTGGGCTAGGAGGGACTGGGGAGCTGTTTTTT.

J is TRBJ1-1 and V is TRBV7-9, with TRBD1 identical over 12 bases. Germline V gene data show CDR1 as SEHNR and CDR2 as FQNEAQ (reference sequence). The ends lost 4 bases at V and 8 bases at J; junction bases unmatched: 8. The CDR3 spans 15 residues. CDR3 sequence: CASSYRGTGGGEAFF. CDR3 DNA: TGTGCCAGCAGCTACCGCGGGACAGGGGGCGGAGAAGCTTTCTTT.

The chain links TRBV19 to TRBJ2-1, with D perhaps TRBD2 (5 bases). CDR1 is LNHDA, CDR2 SQIVND, per germline (reference sequence). CDR3 length: 16 residues. Trimming removed 4 bases from V and 10 bases from J, with 23 bases in between. The CDR3 here is CASSTVGSLGRAEQFF. CDR3 bases: TGTGCCAGTAGTACAGTGGGTAGCCTAGGGCGGGCGGAGCAGTTCTTC.

This sequence joins TRBV5-6 and TRBJ1-2, with a weak D call TRBD1 (6 bases). Trimming removed 0 bases at V and 3 bases at J, with 9 bases between. Germline-derived CDR1 and CDR2 are SGHDT and YYEEEE. The CDR3 covers 14 residues. The CDR3 is CASSLEGQYYGYTF. CDR3 sequence (DNA): TGTGCCAGCAGCTTGGAGGGACAATACTATGGCTACACCTTC.

This chain links TRBV30 with TRBJ1-4; D is undetermined. CDR3 length equals 13 residues. CDR1 is GTSNPN and CDR2 is SVGIG in the germline V gene (reference sequence). Trimming pared 1 base from V and 3 bases from J, leaving 6 bases between. CDR3 sequence (DNA): TGTGCCTGGAGTGAGAGTTCTAATGAAAAACTGTTTTTT. Encoded protein: CAWSESSNEKLFF.

This rearrangement joins TRBV7-3 to TRBJ2-3; no reliable D call. Germline CDR1 SGHTA, CDR2 FQGTGA. The CDR3 is 12 residues long. V shed 4 bases and J shed 2 bases, with 4 bases lying between them. The DNA for the CDR3 is TGTGCCAGCAGCTCTAACACAGATACGCAGTATTTT. As protein: CASSSNTDTQYF.

The chain has TRBV19 and TRBJ1-4; 8 positions match TRBD1. V lost 1 base to trimming and J lost 4 bases; unmatched junction nucleotides: 2. Germline CDR1 reads LNHDA; CDR2 reads SQIVND (reference sequence). The CDR3 consists of 15 residues. The DNA for the CDR3 is TGTGCCAGTAGTATAGGACAGGGGATTAATGAAAAACTGTTTTTT. Its protein product is CASSIGQGINEKLFF.

The chain combines TRBV25-1 with TRBJ2-3; D ambiguous. The V end was cut by 4 bases, the J end by 6 bases, with 11 bases between. There are 13 residues in the CDR3. Per germline, CDR1 MGHDK and CDR2 SYGVNS. CDR3 coding DNA: TGTGCCAGCAGTGCAACCGCGGTGGATACGCAGTATTTT. Translated, it gives CASSATAVDTQYF.

V and J are TRBV2 and TRBJ2-7; TRBD1 is a possible D gene (6 bases). V was cut by 6 bases and J by 0 bases, with 15 bases left in between. The CDR3 covers 15 residues. Looked up from germline, CDR1 is SNHLY and CDR2 is FYNNEI. The CDR3 protein is CASRNRVGSSYEQYF. The CDR3 bases are TGTGCCAGCAGAAACAGGGTTGGGAGCTCCTACGAGCAGTACTTC.

CDR3 sequence reads: CASSSGTDNSPLHF. In DNA, the CDR3 is TGTGCCAGCAGCTCCGGGACAGATAATTCACCCCTCCACTTT. The chain links TRBV7-3 to TRBJ1-6; TRBD1 matches 7 bases. The CDR3 is 14 residues long. Germline-derived CDR1 and CDR2 are SGHTA and FQGTGA. The V segment lost 4 bases and the J segment 5 bases; nucleotides outside the gene matches: 2. The variable domain in full, with the rest retrieved from reference TRBV7-3 and TRBJ1-6, is GAGVSQTPSNKVTEKGKYVELRCDPISGHTALYWYRQSLGQGPEFLIYFQGTGAADDSGLPNDRFFAVRPEGSVSTLKIQRTERGDSAVYLCASSSGTDNSPLHFGNGTRLTVT.

The chain recombines TRBV5-8 with TRBJ2-3; TRBD1 agrees at 9 bases. The CDR3 is 15 amino acids. Losses at the gene ends were 3 bases for V and 0 bases for J; bases not matched to a gene: 2. Germline loops: CDR1 SGHTS, CDR2 YDEGEE. The CDR3 region is CASSSGTGSTDTQYF. The CDR3 nucleotides are TGTGCCAGCAGCTCTGGGACAGGGAGCACAGATACGCAGTATTTT. The entire variable domain, with the rest obtained from reference TRBV5-8 and TRBJ2-3, is as follows: EAGVTQSPTHLIKTRGQQATLRCSPISGHTSVYWYQQALGLGLQFLLWYDEGEERNRGNFPPRFSGRQFPNYSSELNVNALELEDSALYLCASSSGTGSTDTQYFGPGTRLTVL.

The chain joins TRBV6-2 or TRBV6-3 to TRBJ2-5; 8 nucleotides agree with TRBD2. This CDR3 spans 15 amino acids. Looked up from germline, CDR1 is MNHEY and CDR2 is SVGEGT. V was clipped by 6 bases and J by 0 bases; unmatched bases: 6. CDR3 sequence reads: CASSLGRADQETQYF. The CDR3 coding sequence is TGTGCCAGCAGCCTCGGGAGGGCTGACCAAGAGACCCAGTACTTC.

This chain connects TRBV3-1 (or the pseudogene TRBV3-2) to TRBJ2-6, with D maybe TRBD1 (5 bases). The CDR3 covers 15 residues. The V gene lost 4 bases and the J gene lost 0 bases, with 7 bases spanning the gap. Germline values: CDR1 LGHDT, CDR2 YNNKEL (reference sequence). The CDR3 region has the DNA TGTGCCAGCAGCCGAAGGGGCTCTGGGGCCAACGTCCTGACTTTC. Amino acid sequence: CASSRRGSGANVLTF.